One sample yielded the 22 T cell receptor beta chains listed below, sequenced in a study of shared clonotypes between healthy human individuals. Profiling relied on immunoSEQ multiplex PCR, and the TCRdb table lists in-frame clones only, not all of them. Of about 660,000 clones in the sample, approximately 79% were seen once. The source material was memory CD4+ T cells sorted from blood. Noted subset: CD45RA-negative fraction. These receptors were collected from a woman aged 25 to 39 in good health.

The rearrangement links TRBV4-1 to TRBJ2-7, with TRBD2 as a possible D gene (5 bases). The CDR3 runs to 13 residues. The germline V gene has CDR1 MGHRA and CDR2 YSYEKL. V was pared by 1 base and J by 4 bases, with 8 bases between. The CDR3, as DNA: TGCGCCAGCAGCCAAGCCCAGCGGTACGAGCAGTACTTC. The encoded protein is CASSQAQRYEQYF.

This clone was picked up a small number of times. The chain joins TRBV19 to TRBJ1-2, with TRBD1 identical over 8 bases. The CDR3 is made up of 15 amino acids. Germline values: CDR1 LNHDA, CDR2 SQIVND (reference sequence). Losses at the gene ends were 3 bases for V and 4 bases for J; bases not matched to a gene: 7. The CDR3 DNA reads as TGTGCCAGTAGTATGTCCAGGGGGCTCGGCTATGGCTACACCTTC. As protein: CASSMSRGLGYGYTF.

This chain connects TRBV28 to TRBJ2-7, with unresolved D. The CDR3 spans 13 residues. V was trimmed by 8 bases and J by 7 bases, leaving 18 bases between them. Germline CDR1 MDHEN, CDR2 SYDVKM. As DNA, the CDR3 is TGTGCCAGCTCAGGACCGACTTATCGGGAGCAGTACTTC. Translating gives CASSGPTYREQYF.

The chain is built from TRBV23-1 and TRBJ2-1; weak D call: TRBD2 (6 bases). Being an ORF, TRBV23-1 has a function that is uncertain. This CDR3 is 16 amino acids long. V was shortened by 0 bases and J by 5 bases, with 14 bases between the two germline ends. In DNA form, the CDR3 reads TGCGCCAGCAGTCAATCGCCAGGACTAACAGACAATGAGCAGTTCTTC. It yields the protein CASSQSPGLTDNEQFF.

This sequence joins TRBV28 and TRBJ1-1; TRBD1 agrees at 8 bases. This CDR3 is built from 15 residues. Per germline, CDR1 MDHEN and CDR2 SYDVKM. Germline trimming cut 6 bases from V and 0 bases from J; bases unmatched to any gene: 6. The DNA of the CDR3 is TGTGCCAGCAGGAAGACAGGGGACATGAACACTGAAGCTTTCTTT. It encodes CASRKTGDMNTEAFF.

V gene TRBV11-2 combines with J gene TRBJ2-5; no reliable D call. Trimming cost V 4 bases and J 3 bases, with 12 bases left between them. Germline V gene data show CDR1 as SGHAT and CDR2 as FQNNGV. The CDR3 contains 14 residues. The CDR3: CASSSVGGKETQYF. CDR3 DNA sequence: TGTGCCAGCAGCTCCGTCGGCGGAAAAGAGACCCAGTACTTC.

In this sample, this clone turned up once. The CDR3 DNA follows: TGTGCCAGCAGTTTAAACCGACTAGCGCGAAGCTCCTACGAGCAGTACTTC. It yields the protein CASSLNRLARSSYEQYF. The chain carries TRBV28 and TRBJ2-7, with 8 bases matching TRBD2. The CDR3 spans 17 residues. The J segment lost 0 bases and the V segment lost 2 bases, leaving 9 bases of the junction unmatched. Germline values: CDR1 MDHEN, CDR2 SYDVKM. The variable domain in full, completed from reference TRBV28 and TRBJ2-7, reads DVKVTQSSRYLVKRTGEKVFLECVQDMDHENMFWYRQDPGLGLRLIYFSYDVKMKEKGDIPEGYSVSREKKERFSLILESASTNQTSMYLCASSLNRLARSSYEQYFGPGTRLTVT.

DNA for the CDR3: TGTGCCAGTACCGGGACTAGCGGGAGGGCCCTCACAGATACGCAGTATTTT. As protein: CASTGTSGRALTDTQYF. The J gene is TRBJ2-3, the V gene TRBV19; TRBD2 aligns across 16 bases. The V segment lost 7 bases and the J segment 2 bases; nucleotides outside the gene matches: 6. This CDR3 has 17 residues. CDR1 is LNHDA and CDR2 is SQIVND in the germline V gene (reference sequence).

The chain uses TRBV11-3 and TRBJ2-2, with D perhaps TRBD1 (6 bases). V was cut by 2 bases and J by 3 bases, with 7 bases left in between. Per the germline V gene, CDR1 is SGHNT and CDR2 is YENEEA. The CDR3 extends over 14 amino acids. The CDR3 here is CASSLRTDTGELFF. In nucleotides, the CDR3 is TGTGCCAGCAGCTTAAGGACAGACACCGGGGAGCTGTTTTTT.

The CDR3 reads CASSPLVEANNEQFF. CDR3 DNA: TGTGCCAGCAGCCCCCTTGTTGAAGCCAACAATGAGCAGTTCTTC. The chain joins TRBV7-9 to TRBJ2-1; no reliable D call. Deletions cut 5 bases from V and 5 bases from J, with 16 bases between. Germline assignment: CDR1 SEHNR and CDR2 FQNEAQ (reference sequence). This CDR3 is built from 15 residues.

This clone has a handful of counts. V and J are TRBV7-2 and TRBJ1-2; no firm D call. V was cut by 1 base and J by 5 bases, with 8 bases left in between. CDR1 is SGHTA and CDR2 is FQGNSA in the germline V gene. This CDR3 has 13 amino acids. This CDR3 reads CASSLGPSYGYTF. In DNA form, the CDR3 reads TGTGCCAGCAGCTTAGGGCCGTCTTATGGCTACACCTTC.

This sequence joins TRBV7-2 and TRBJ2-2; D uncertain. Trimming cost V 2 bases and J 4 bases, with 14 bases left between them. The CDR3 is made up of 16 amino acids. Germline CDR1 and CDR2: SGHTA and FQGNSA. CDR3 in DNA: TGTGCCAGCAGCTTAACTTACAGAGATTCCACCGGGGAGCTGTTTTTT. Translating it yields CASSLTYRDSTGELFF.

This clone appeared many times. The chain carries TRBV2 and TRBJ1-2; D unresolved. V was shortened by 9 bases and J by 3 bases, with 14 bases between the two germline ends. The CDR3 is 13 residues long. Germline V gives CDR1 SNHLY, CDR2 FYNNEI. The CDR3 loop is CASGLWGDYGYTF. The CDR3 DNA follows: TGTGCCAGTGGGTTGTGGGGTGACTATGGCTACACCTTC. Full variable domain (outside the CDR3, taken from reference TRBV2 and TRBJ1-2): EPEVTQTPSHQVTQMGQEVILRCVPISNHLYFYWYRQILGQKVEFLVSFYNNEISEKSEIFDDQFSVERPDGSNFTLKIRSTKLEDSAMYFCASGLWGDYGYTFGSGTRLTVV.

The chain recombines TRBV27 with TRBJ1-5; 8 bases fit TRBD1. Germline trimming cut 5 bases from V and 7 bases from J; bases unmatched to any gene: 13. The CDR3 consists of 16 residues. CDR1 is MNHEY and CDR2 is SMNVEV in the germline V gene (reference sequence). The CDR3 here is CASSPYSDRVSQPQHF. The CDR3 DNA reads TGTGCCAGCAGTCCTTACTCGGACAGGGTGAGCCAGCCCCAGCATTTT.

The chain links TRBV5-4 to TRBJ2-3; 7 bases match TRBD2. The CDR3 sequence is 15 residues long. The V gene end was trimmed by 2 bases and the J gene end by 1 base; junction bases not matched to a gene: 4. Germline loops: CDR1 SGHNT, CDR2 YYREEE (reference sequence). CDR3 coding DNA: TGTGCCAGCAGCTTTCTGGCGGGAGGCACAGATACGCAGTATTTT. Its protein is CASSFLAGGTDTQYF.

The chain carries TRBV30 and TRBJ2-7, with 11 bases fitting TRBD1. The germline V gene encodes CDR1 GTSNPN and CDR2 SVGIG (reference sequence). V lost 0 bases and J lost 0; bases outside the gene matches: 4. The CDR3 totals 16 residues. The DNA for the CDR3 is TGTGCCTGGAGTGTACGGGGGACAGGGGGCTCCTACGAGCAGTACTTC. Translating gives CAWSVRGTGGSYEQYF.

V and J are TRBV6-5 and TRBJ2-7, with 7 bases identical to TRBD1. The germline V gene encodes CDR1 MNHEY and CDR2 SVGAGI. Unmatched junction bases numbered 5, after V lost 7 bases and J lost 2 bases. The CDR3 totals 13 residues. The CDR3 reads CASKPGGTYEQYF. The CDR3 DNA is TGTGCCAGCAAGCCAGGGGGAACCTACGAGCAGTACTTC.

This chain joins TRBV30 and TRBJ1-5; TRBD1 might be the D (5 bases). Deletions cut 5 bases from V and 0 bases from J, with 14 bases between. Germline-derived CDR1 and CDR2 are GTSNPN and SVGIG (reference sequence). This CDR3 has 15 residues. CDR3 in DNA: TGTGCCTGGTCCTCGGGACTGCATAGCAATCAGCCCCAGCATTTT. Translation gives CAWSSGLHSNQPQHF.

The chain uses TRBV27 and TRBJ2-6; 7 nucleotides line up with TRBD2. The germline gives CDR1 MNHEY, CDR2 SMNVEV (reference sequence). The length of the CDR3 is 16 residues. V gave up 8 bases and J gave up 4 bases; unmatched junction bases: 11. In nucleotides, the CDR3 is TGTGCCAGCGGAACGGGGAGGGCCGGAGGGGCCAACGTCCTGACTTTC. It encodes CASGTGRAGGANVLTF.

CDR3 loop: CASSRGLPSTDTQYF. The CDR3 DNA reads as TGTGCCAGCAGCAGGGGACTCCCGAGCACAGATACGCAGTATTTT. V usage is TRBV7-9 and J usage is TRBJ2-3; TRBD2 is a possible D gene (6 bases). The CDR3 runs to 15 residues. V lost 5 bases and J 0 bases, leaving 12 bases between the germline ends. Looked up from germline, CDR1 is SEHNR and CDR2 is FQNEAQ (reference sequence).

CDR3 DNA sequence: TGCGCCAGCAGCCAAGGGACCCAACTTGCCTACGAGCAGTACTTC. Protein sequence: CASSQGTQLAYEQYF. The chain joins TRBV4-1 to TRBJ2-7; D is ambiguous. The CDR3 contains 15 residues. The germline V and J ends were trimmed by 1 base and 2 bases, with 12 bases remaining between them. Per germline, CDR1 MGHRA and CDR2 YSYEKL.

This chain links TRBV27 with TRBJ2-7; D tentatively reads TRBD1 or TRBD2 (5 bases each). Germline V CDR1 and CDR2: MNHEY, SMNVEV (reference sequence). This CDR3 contains 14 residues. Deletions cut 5 bases from V and 2 bases from J, with 13 bases between. The CDR3 loop is CASSPLGPPYEQYF. The CDR3 nucleotides read TGTGCCAGCAGTCCCTTGGGACCTCCCTACGAGCAGTACTTC.